This T cell receptor beta chain was sequenced for a study of cytomegalovirus exposure and HLA in healthy donors. Between the trimmed V and J ends, which lost 4 bases and 1 base, there was a span of 11 bases. Germline loops: CDR1 SGHNT, CDR2 YYREEE (reference sequence). The CDR3 loop spans 15 amino acids. Note on this clone: What it recognizes is unknown.

Findings and limits, study-wide: The classifier, whose performance was assessed in both the original and validation cohorts, reportedly diagnosed cytomegalovirus status with high specificity and sensitivity. Many donors shared some public TCRs, even though most TCR sequences were rare. In vitro confirmation showed three CMV-associated chains to be CMV antigen specific.

Generated by immunoSEQ multiplex PCR, the TCRdb table keeps only in-frame clones and is missing some. This sample has 250,000 to 400,000 clones, with about nine tenths found just once. The sample comprised PBMCs. V is TRBV5-4 and J is TRBJ1-4, with D perhaps TRBD1 (6 bases). This TCR was recovered from a woman in her 30s in good health and CMV-seropositive. CDR3 sequence (DNA): TGTGCCAGCAGCCGTAGGGGGGGAACTAATGAAAAACTGTTTTTT. Its translation is CASSRRGGTNEKLFF.